This TCR beta chain was identified during a study of cytomegalovirus exposure and HLA in healthy donors. J lost 0 bases, V lost 2 bases, and 4 bases had no gene match. The CDR3 contains 16 residues. Germline V gene lookup returns CDR1 SGDLS and CDR2 YYNGEE. In the PCR, 60 Vbeta and 13 Jbeta primers were used. This table comes from immunoSEQ multiplex PCR, and its TCRdb copy is limited to in-frame clones, with some not included. The sample consists of about 130,000 clones, around 8.5% of them appearing once. The sample taken for sequencing was PBMCs. This rearrangement joins TRBV9 to TRBJ2-3; TRBD1 matches 9 bases. This receptor was taken from a man aged 40-49 years in good health and CMV-seronegative. CDR3 sequence (DNA): TGTGCCAGCAGCGTTCGGACAGGGGAGAGCACAGATACGCAGTATTTT. Translated: CASSVRTGESTDTQYF.